This T cell receptor (beta chain) is drawn from a study of regulatory T cells in long-lasting Graves disease. Study observations and caveats: Study was limited to peripheral blood, excluding thyroid tissue. Segments TRBV28, TRBJ1-2 and TRBJ2-5 showed preferential usage in persistent disease. Newly diagnosed patients shared about a thousand public clonotypes; persistent patients shared around 2,500.

V was trimmed by 0 bases and J by 1 base, leaving 6 bases between them. CDR3 length: 14 residues. Germline V gene data show CDR1 as LGHNA and CDR2 as YSLEER. Indicated time point: newly diagnosed GD, antithyroid drugs for less than 3 months. Following extraction of RNA from PBMCs, that RNA was used to make the TCR library. CDR3 regions were amplified by Arm-PCR using iRepertoire HTBI primers to build TCR beta libraries. TCRdb re-called the multiplex PCR reads with MiXCR, one entry per CDR3 protein. The profile covers hundreds of thousands of distinct CDR3 sequences, with about 16% appearing a single time and 20% to 25% taken by the ten largest. This clonotype was counted many times. Its antigen is currently unknown.

The receptor was isolated from a female donor with Graves disease. The input for sequencing was peripheral blood mononuclear cells (PBMCs), taken at new diagnosis, from a patient treated with antithyroid drugs. This chain uses TRBV4-3 with TRBJ1-1; D unresolved. The CDR3 coding sequence is TGCGCCAGCAGCCAAGATCCCACGAACACTGAAGCTTTCTTT. It is translated as CASSQDPTNTEAFF.